These 30 T cell receptor beta chains came from one sample sequenced in a study of blood T cell repertoires in COVID-19 (dated by TCRdb to 2018 to 2021). Libraries were constructed by the immunoSEQ multiplex PCR assay. Entries here come from immuneACCESS through TCRdb and include only in-frame sequences with V and J called. Some clones fail to appear in such tables; in the studies checked, an unresolved V gene covers under half of the shortfall, and the cause of the remainder is unknown. This sample holds 70,000 or so clones; about 80% were observed only once. 35% of the sample goes to the ten largest clones. The sample was peripheral blood. Every receptor here comes from a woman aged 70-85 years with acute or convalescent COVID-19.

V is TRBV5-1 and J is TRBJ2-1; 10 bases are shared with TRBD2. Unmatched junction bases numbered 15, after V lost 4 bases and J lost 8 bases. Germline CDR1 and CDR2: SGHRS and YFSETQ. This CDR3 region has 17 residues. CDR3 DNA: TGCGCCAGCAGCAAAACAGCGGGGGGGCCTCCTTTGGATGAGCAGTTCTTC. This codes for CASSKTAGGPPLDEQFF.

V is TRBV28 and J is TRBJ1-2; the D gene is possibly TRBD1 (6 bases). V was cut by 6 bases and J by 5 bases, with 13 bases left in between. Per the germline V gene, CDR1 is MDHEN and CDR2 is SYDVKM. The CDR3 length is 13 residues. The chain's CDR3 is CASSTGRRYGYTF. The CDR3 region has the DNA TGTGCCAGCAGCACAGGGAGACGGTATGGCTACACCTTC.

This chain links TRBV15 with TRBJ2-7, with D unclear. The CDR3 sequence is 16 residues long. Per germline, CDR1 LNHNV and CDR2 YYDKDF (reference sequence). The V end was cut by 0 bases, the J end by 4 bases, with 16 bases between. The CDR3 DNA reads as TGTGCCACCAGCAGAGATCTGGGCACCTCGTCTTACGAGCAGTACTTC. Translation: CATSRDLGTSSYEQYF.

The chain links TRBV6-5 to TRBJ2-7, with 7 bases matching TRBD2. This CDR3 is built from 14 residues. The V gene's germline CDR1 is MNHEY and CDR2 SVGAGI. V shed 4 bases and J 0 bases; nucleotides not matched to a gene: 3. The CDR3 is CASSSGGSSYEQYF. The CDR3 bases are TGTGCCAGCAGTTCGGGAGGTAGCTCCTACGAGCAGTACTTC.

The chain is built from TRBV6-1 and TRBJ2-5; TRBD1 matches at 10 bases. Losses at the gene ends were 0 bases for V and 6 bases for J; bases not matched to a gene: 4. Germline CDR1 is MNHNS and CDR2 is SASEGT. The length of the CDR3 is 15 residues. The CDR3 bases are TGTGCCAGCAGTGAAGCGAGACAGGGGGCAAAGACCCAGTACTTC. As protein: CASSEARQGAKTQYF.

This chain uses TRBV5-1 with TRBJ2-5; TRBD1 agrees at 12 bases. V was clipped by 1 base and J by 5 bases; unmatched bases: 6. The CDR3 contains 16 residues. The germline CDR1 and CDR2 sequences are SGHRS and YFSETQ. The CDR3 DNA reads TGCGCCAGCAGCTTGAGCGGGACAGGGGGCTGGGAGACCCAGTACTTC. Translating gives CASSLSGTGGWETQYF.

The chain combines TRBV7-2 with TRBJ1-1, with 8 bases identical to TRBD1. Germline V lookup: CDR1 SGHTA, CDR2 FQGNSA. V was clipped by 5 bases and J by 4 bases; unmatched bases: 9. The CDR3 consists of 15 residues. The CDR3 nucleotides are TGTGCCAGCAGCCAACAGGGGGGACTTGGCACTGAAGCTTTCTTT. This codes for CASSQQGGLGTEAFF.

This chain connects TRBV7-2 to TRBJ2-3, with 8 bases lining up with TRBD1. The V gene's germline CDR1 is SGHTA and CDR2 FQGNSA. V shed 5 bases and J 2 bases; nucleotides not matched to a gene: 9. The CDR3 is 16 amino acids. CDR3 amino acids: CASSPGQGAHTDTQYF. CDR3 DNA sequence: TGTGCCAGCAGCCCGGGGCAGGGGGCCCACACAGATACGCAGTATTTT.

This clone was detected a few times. The chain combines TRBV2 with TRBJ2-7; 7 bases are shared with TRBD1. This CDR3 is 13 amino acids long. J was trimmed by 4 bases and V by 5 bases; bases with no gene match: 5. Germline V gene sequence: CDR1 SNHLY, CDR2 FYNNEI. CDR3 protein: CASSSGQLYEQYF. In nucleotides, the CDR3 is TGTGCCAGCAGTTCGGGACAGCTATACGAGCAGTACTTC.

The CDR3 here is CASIFNEKLFF. As DNA, the CDR3 is TGTGCCAGCATCTTTAATGAAAAACTGTTTTTT. This chain links TRBV6-5 with TRBJ1-4; D is unclear. CDR1 is MNHEY and CDR2 is SVGAGI in the germline V gene. V lost 7 bases and J lost 4, with 4 bases in between. This CDR3 region has 11 residues.

The chain's CDR3 is CASFQGLPQHF. Here the CDR3 DNA reads TGTGCCAGCTTTCAGGGGCTGCCCCAGCATTTT. The genes are TRBV27 and TRBJ1-5; D is perhaps TRBD1 (6 bases). Germline lookup yields CDR1 MNHEY and CDR2 SMNVEV (reference sequence). This CDR3 region has 11 residues. The V and J ends lost 8 bases and 9 bases respectively, with 11 bases between them.

J is TRBJ1-1 and V is TRBV12-3 or TRBV12-4, with D perhaps matching TRBD1 (5 bases). The CDR3 is made up of 12 amino acids. With 6 bases removed from V and 7 bases from J, the gap between germline ends came to 12 bases. DNA of the CDR3: TGTGCCAGCAGCCTCGGGGGGTATGAAGCTTTCTTT. It encodes CASSLGGYEAFF.

The genes are TRBV7-2 and TRBJ1-2; 7 bases fit TRBD1. Unmatched junction bases numbered 3, after V lost 4 bases and J lost 7 bases. Germline CDR1 SGHTA, CDR2 FQGNSA. The CDR3 sequence is 12 residues long. The CDR3 protein is CASSSGQSGYTF. The CDR3 DNA follows: TGTGCCAGCAGCTCGGGACAGTCTGGCTACACCTTC.

The chain employs TRBV2 and TRBJ1-3; the D gene is possibly TRBD1 (5 bases). The germline V gene encodes CDR1 SNHLY and CDR2 FYNNEI. The CDR3 length is 15 residues. V lost 3 bases and J lost 5, with 14 bases in between. This chain's CDR3 is CASSDYPGSRNTIYF. In nucleotides, the CDR3 is TGTGCCAGCAGTGATTACCCAGGGTCCCGAAACACCATATATTTT.

The J gene is TRBJ2-1, the V gene TRBV5-6; TRBD1 matches at 7 bases. The germline V gene encodes CDR1 SGHDT and CDR2 YYEEEE. The CDR3 runs 16 residues. J lost 7 bases, V lost 0 bases, and 10 bases had no gene match. The DNA for the CDR3 is TGTGCCAGCAGCTTGGGCTGGCAGGGGGAGTGGAATGAGCAGTTCTTC. It codes for CASSLGWQGEWNEQFF.

The V gene is TRBV7-9, the J gene TRBJ2-7, with D possibly being TRBD2 (5 bases). In germline, CDR1 is SEHNR, CDR2 FQNEAQ (reference sequence). The CDR3 contains 12 residues. V dropped 5 bases and J dropped 7 bases, with 12 bases sitting between them. CDR3 residues: CASSPLSGEQYF. The CDR3, as DNA: TGTGCCAGCAGCCCCCTCTCGGGGGAGCAGTACTTC. The entire variable domain, with the rest obtained from reference TRBV7-9 and TRBJ2-7, is as follows: DTGVSQNPRHKITKRGQNVTFRCDPISEHNRLYWYRQTLGQGPEFLTYFQNEAQLEKSRLLSDRFSAERPKGSFSTLEIQRTEQGDSAMYLCASSPLSGEQYFGPGTRLTVT.

The chain joins TRBV6-5 to TRBJ2-2; D is perhaps TRBD2 (6 bases). The ends were cut back, 10 bases at V and 4 bases at J, with 16 bases in the middle. Germline V gene sequence: CDR1 MNHEY, CDR2 SVGAGI. The CDR3 runs 14 residues. CDR3 bases: TGTGCCACCCTGTGGGGGGTGGGCACCGGGGAGCTGTTTTTT. Its translation is CATLWGVGTGELFF.

The J gene is TRBJ1-2, the V gene TRBV7-8; 9 bases are a match to TRBD1. The CDR3 totals 16 residues. Germline V CDR1 and CDR2: SGHVS, FQNEAQ. V gave up 4 bases and J gave up 1 base; unmatched junction bases: 7. The CDR3 spells CASSSRTGEDNYGYTF. As DNA, the CDR3 is TGTGCCAGCAGCTCCCGGACAGGGGAAGATAACTATGGCTACACCTTC.

This clone was seen a single time. The genes are TRBV5-6 and TRBJ2-3; tentatively, D is TRBD2 (6 bases). Trimming pared 0 bases from V and 1 base from J, leaving 6 bases between. The CDR3 sequence is 14 residues long. Germline V gives CDR1 SGHDT, CDR2 YYEEEE. The CDR3 region is CASSLGLGTDTQYF. The CDR3 bases are TGTGCCAGCAGCTTGGGACTAGGCACAGATACGCAGTATTTT. Full variable domain (outside the CDR3, taken from reference TRBV5-6 and TRBJ2-3): DAGVTQSPTHLIKTRGQQVTLRCSPKSGHDTVSWYQQALGQGPQFIFQYYEEEERQRGNFPDRFSGHQFPNYSSELNVNALLLGDSALYLCASSLGLGTDTQYFGPGTRLTVL.

The chain joins TRBV19 to TRBJ1-2; D is possibly TRBD1 (6 bases). This CDR3 spans 16 amino acids. Trimming shortened V by 3 bases and J by 4 bases, and 18 bases separated the two germline ends. Germline V CDR1 and CDR2: LNHDA, SQIVND (reference sequence). DNA for the CDR3: TGTGCCAGTAGTATGTCTCCCCCGGACAGCGGCTATGGCTACACCTTC. Translating gives CASSMSPPDSGYGYTF.

This chain's CDR3 is CASSPRTSGGQETQYF. CDR3 sequence (DNA): TGTGCCAGCAGTCCCCGGACTAGCGGGGGTCAAGAGACCCAGTACTTC. This rearrangement joins TRBV27 to TRBJ2-5; TRBD2 agrees at 13 bases. V shed 5 bases and J 2 bases; nucleotides not matched to a gene: 5. Germline V gene lookup returns CDR1 MNHEY and CDR2 SMNVEV (reference sequence). CDR3 size: 16 residues.

In its sample, this clone was seen a few times. The genes are TRBV7-2 and TRBJ2-7, with D possibly being TRBD2 (7 bases). The CDR3 contains 14 residues. V lost 5 bases, J lost 6 bases, and 17 bases lay in between. From germline, CDR1 is SGHTA and CDR2 FQGNSA. CDR3 protein: CASSPGGGAAEQYF. The CDR3 DNA follows: TGTGCCAGCAGCCCAGGTGGGGGGGCTGCCGAGCAGTACTTC.

The V and J genes are TRBV2 and TRBJ2-7; D is possibly TRBD2 (6 bases). V was shortened by 4 bases and J by 2 bases, with 12 bases between the two germline ends. Germline CDR1 is SNHLY and CDR2 is FYNNEI. The CDR3 has 14 amino acids. DNA of the CDR3: TGTGCCAGCAGTGCCGCTAGCGTAACCTACGAGCAGTACTTC. Translating gives CASSAASVTYEQYF. The entire variable domain, with the rest obtained from reference TRBV2 and TRBJ2-7, is as follows: EPEVTQTPSHQVTQMGQEVILRCVPISNHLYFYWYRQILGQKVEFLVSFYNNEISEKSEIFDDQFSVERPDGSNFTLKIRSTKLEDSAMYFCASSAASVTYEQYFGPGTRLTVT.

The CDR3 coding sequence is TGTGCCTGGAGTCGGGACTTCAATCAGCCCCAGCATTTT. Translated: CAWSRDFNQPQHF. The chain has TRBV30 and TRBJ1-5, with D maybe TRBD1 (5 bases). The CDR3 has 13 amino acids. The V gene's germline CDR1 is GTSNPN and CDR2 SVGIG (reference sequence). Between the trimmed V and J ends, which lost 2 bases and 3 bases, there was a span of 8 bases.

This clone occurred a few times. This rearrangement joins TRBV10-1 to TRBJ2-7; tentative D call: TRBD1 (6 bases). The V and J ends lost 8 bases and 2 bases respectively, with 13 bases between them. This CDR3 is 13 amino acids long. Germline CDR1 and CDR2: WNHNN and SYGVQD (reference sequence). For the CDR3, the DNA is TGCGCCAGCGGCAGGCAGGGGACCTACGAGCAGTACTTC. Amino acids: CASGRQGTYEQYF.

V usage is TRBV2 and J usage is TRBJ1-2; 9 bases align to TRBD1. Per the germline V gene, CDR1 is SNHLY and CDR2 is FYNNEI. The CDR3 extends over 13 amino acids. Trimming cost V 6 bases and J 7 bases; bases outside gene matches: 6. The CDR3 protein is CASSGTGKTGYTF. CDR3 nucleotide sequence: TGTGCCAGCAGCGGGACAGGGAAGACTGGCTACACCTTC. The variable domain in full, completed from reference TRBV2 and TRBJ1-2, reads EPEVTQTPSHQVTQMGQEVILRCVPISNHLYFYWYRQILGQKVEFLVSFYNNEISEKSEIFDDQFSVERPDGSNFTLKIRSTKLEDSAMYFCASSGTGKTGYTFGSGTRLTVV.

The chain employs TRBV5-1 and TRBJ2-5; D is ambiguous. V lost 2 bases, J lost 5 bases, and 4 bases lay in between. Germline values: CDR1 SGHRS, CDR2 YFSETQ. The CDR3 consists of 11 residues. CDR3 sequence (DNA): TGCGCCAGCAGCTTAGAGGAGACCCAGTACTTC. Residues: CASSLEETQYF.

The chain has TRBV6-5 and TRBJ1-1; D possibly corresponds to TRBD1 (5 bases). The CDR3 consists of 15 residues. V was pared by 6 bases and J by 1 base, with 15 bases between. The germline V gene encodes CDR1 MNHEY and CDR2 SVGAGI. This CDR3 is CASSLKRGSNTEAFF. CDR3 bases: TGTGCCAGCAGCTTGAAAAGGGGTTCGAACACTGAAGCTTTCTTT.

CDR3 amino acids: CASSSGQGANEQYF. The DNA of the CDR3 is TGTGCCAGTAGCTCGGGACAGGGGGCGAACGAGCAGTACTTC. The V call is TRBV19, the J call TRBJ2-7; 12 positions agree with TRBD1. The CDR3 consists of 14 residues. Germline CDR1 reads LNHDA; CDR2 reads SQIVND (reference sequence). Trimming removed 6 bases from V and 5 bases from J; junction bases left unmatched: 5.

This clone was counted at least ten times. The J gene is TRBJ2-7, the V gene TRBV6-5; D perhaps matches TRBD1 (6 bases). The CDR3 spans 15 residues. Germline V gives CDR1 MNHEY, CDR2 SVGAGI. V shed 0 bases and J shed 7 bases, with 16 bases lying between them. CDR3 DNA: TGTGCCAGCAGTTACTCGAGGTGGGAAGGACAGGAGCAGTACTTC. It yields the protein CASSYSRWEGQEQYF.